The clone carrying this T cell receptor beta chain was seen a handful of times. Its target is not known. This entry comes from a study of T cell repertoires in cytomegalovirus infection. About the research overall: Recently identified HLA-C-restricted and well-studied HLA-B-restricted CMV epitopes were used. Indications of both CMV infection and matching HLA type were provided by public TCR beta signatures. Study observations and caveats: Cumulative frequency of public TCR beta families picked out carriers of CMV plus the relevant HLA. The response measured ex vivo was dominated by TCR beta clonotypes (HLA-C-restricted and CMV-specific).

TCRdb re-called the reads with MiXCR, one entry per CDR3 protein. The table records about 920,000 distinct CDR3 sequences, about a third of them present only once. The sample consisted of cultured CD8+ T cells from PBMCs, taken from culture after CMV antigen stimulation. This TCR derives from a human donor in good health (CMV status not recorded). Some clones in this sample may be carry-over from other donors' samples.

The CDR3, as DNA: TGTGCCAGCAGCAACGCCGGGTACAATGAGCAGTTCTTC. Translating it yields CASSNAGYNEQFF. The chain has TRBV7-8 and TRBJ2-1; no definite D call. The germline V and J ends were trimmed by 5 bases and 4 bases, with 9 bases remaining between them. This CDR3 contains 13 residues. Germline V gene data show CDR1 as SGHVS and CDR2 as FQNEAQ. Filled out from reference TRBV7-8 and TRBJ2-1, the complete variable domain reads GAGVSQSPRYKVAKRGQDVALRCDPISGHVSLFWYQQALGQGPEFLTYFQNEAQLDKSGLPSDRFFAERPEGSVSTLKIQRTQQEDSAVYLCASSNAGYNEQFFGPGTRLTVL.